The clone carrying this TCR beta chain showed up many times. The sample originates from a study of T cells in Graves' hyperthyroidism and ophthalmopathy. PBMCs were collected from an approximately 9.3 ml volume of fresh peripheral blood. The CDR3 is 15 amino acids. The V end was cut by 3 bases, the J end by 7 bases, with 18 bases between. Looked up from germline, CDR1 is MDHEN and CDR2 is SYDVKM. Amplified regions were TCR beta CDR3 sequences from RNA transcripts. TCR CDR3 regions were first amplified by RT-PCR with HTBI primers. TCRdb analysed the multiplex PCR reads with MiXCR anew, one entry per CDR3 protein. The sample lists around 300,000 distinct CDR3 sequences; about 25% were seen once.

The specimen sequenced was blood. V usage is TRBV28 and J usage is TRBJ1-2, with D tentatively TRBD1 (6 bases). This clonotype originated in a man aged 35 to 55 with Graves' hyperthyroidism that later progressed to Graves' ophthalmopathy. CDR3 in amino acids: CASSFDRRSAVGYTF. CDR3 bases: TGTGCCAGCAGTTTTGACAGGAGAAGCGCTGTTGGCTACACCTTC.